Listed here are 27 T cell receptor beta chains from one sample, sequenced in a study of CD8 T cells in ankylosing spondylitis. TCRdb re-called the 5' RACE reads through MiXCR, storing one row per CDR3 protein. The sample records roughly 220,000 distinct CDR3 sequences, over 9.5% being singletons. Sequencing was performed on blood, either unsorted or a sorted T cell fraction (not recorded which). These receptors all stem from a male donor with ankylosing spondylitis or in good health (not recorded which).

The chain couples TRBV2 to TRBJ1-2; D is uncertain. Looked up from germline, CDR1 is SNHLY and CDR2 is FYNNEI. This CDR3 has 14 residues. The V end lost 2 bases, the J end lost 7 bases, and 14 bases lay between the germline ends. The CDR3 sequence is CASSEPPQSGGYTF. The CDR3, as DNA: TGTGCCAGCAGTGAACCGCCACAGAGCGGTGGCTACACCTTC.

Turning to this clonotype: Mismatch with germline at one junction end may stem from a read error. The chain joins TRBV20-1 to TRBJ2-5, with 13 nucleotides matching TRBD2. The CDR3 runs to 17 residues. Germline loops: CDR1 DFQATT, CDR2 SNEGSKA (reference sequence). Written as DNA, the CDR3 is TGCTGTGCCGATACGAGCGGGACTAGCGGGACGGGGGAGACCCAGTACTTC. It yields the protein CCADTSGTSGTGETQYF.

This clonotype was observed many times. V and J are TRBV2 and TRBJ2-5; D assignment may be TRBD1 or TRBD2 (6 bases each). Germline V gene lookup returns CDR1 SNHLY and CDR2 FYNNEI. This CDR3 contains 14 residues. Trimming cost V 2 bases and J 3 bases, with 10 bases left between them. The CDR3 loop reads CASSELRGEETQYF. CDR3 in DNA: TGTGCCAGCAGTGAACTTAGGGGGGAAGAGACCCAGTACTTC.

This rearrangement joins TRBV7-3 to TRBJ2-5, with 8 nucleotides matching TRBD2. Looked up from germline, CDR1 is SGHTA and CDR2 is FQGTGA. CDR3 length: 16 residues. The V segment lost 3 bases and the J segment 2 bases; nucleotides outside the gene matches: 8. Here the CDR3 reads CASSLEGAGEQETQYF. DNA of the CDR3: TGTGCCAGCAGCTTGGAGGGAGCGGGGGAACAAGAGACCCAGTACTTC.

This clonotype was seen at least ten times. J is TRBJ1-3 and V is TRBV28; D is undetermined. Germline CDR1 and CDR2: MDHEN and SYDVKM. This CDR3 has 15 residues. V was shortened by 4 bases and J by 0 bases, with 10 bases between the two germline ends. CDR3 nucleotide sequence: TGTGCCAGCAGTTCTGCGGGCGGCTCTGGAAACACCATATATTTT. Its translation: CASSSAGGSGNTIYF.

This clonotype appeared many times. V and J are TRBV2 and TRBJ1-2; the D gene is possibly TRBD1 (5 bases). CDR1 is SNHLY and CDR2 is FYNNEI in the germline V gene. V was clipped by 3 bases and J by 7 bases, with 12 bases between them. The CDR3 has 13 amino acids. CDR3 sequence: CASSEAGSGGYTF. The CDR3 region has the DNA TGTGCCAGCAGTGAGGCAGGGTCAGGTGGCTACACCTTC.

This clonotype was detected ten times or more. The V and J genes are TRBV20-1 and TRBJ1-5, with TRBD1 identical over 9 bases. Germline assignment: CDR1 DFQATT and CDR2 SNEGSKA (reference sequence). Unmatched junction bases numbered 4, after V lost 1 base and J lost 6 bases. The CDR3 is 14 residues long. The CDR3 bases are TGCAGTGCTAGAGTGGGGACAGGGATTCAGCCCCAGCATTTT. Its translation is CSARVGTGIQPQHF.

For this clonotype: A read error may be the cause here, since a much bigger clone is one base away. The rearrangement joins TRBV12-3 or TRBV12-4 to TRBJ2-7; D unresolved. This CDR3 comprises 12 residues. CDR3 region: CASRGFLYDQYF. DNA of the CDR3: TGTGCCAGCAGGGGTTTCCTCTACGACCAGTACTTC.

This clonotype was seen a few times. This clone may be a read error of a much larger clone one base away. The chain combines TRBV20-1 with TRBJ2-5, with TRBD2 matching 8 bases. The CDR3 spans 16 residues. Germline V CDR1 and CDR2: DFQATT, SNEGSKA (reference sequence). The CDR3 sequence is CCARDMVAGLQETQYF. The DNA of the CDR3 is TGCTGTGCTAGAGATATGGTAGCGGGGCTCCAAGAGACCCAGTACTTC.

The rearrangement uses TRBV6-4 and TRBJ2-7, with D possibly being TRBD1 (5 bases). CDR1 MRHNA and CDR2 SNTAGT come from the germline V gene. V gave up 4 bases and J gave up 2 bases, with 15 bases separating them. This CDR3 region has 15 residues. The CDR3 region is CASSVEADTTYEQYF. In nucleotides, the CDR3 is TGTGCCAGCAGTGTCGAGGCGGACACCACCTACGAGCAGTACTTC.

V gene TRBV20-1 combines with J gene TRBJ1-1; no clear D gene. The CDR3 contains 14 residues. Germline CDR1 DFQATT, CDR2 SNEGSKA (reference sequence). Trimming shortened V by 0 bases and J by 5 bases, and 13 bases separated the two germline ends. CDR3 nucleotide sequence: TGCAGTGCTAGAGATTTAACCCGGATGACTGAAGCTTTCTTT. It specifies CSARDLTRMTEAFF.

This sequence joins TRBV7-3 and TRBJ2-2, with 10 bases aligning to TRBD2. This CDR3 comprises 16 residues. V dropped 3 bases and J dropped 8; count of bases not matched to a gene: 9. Germline lookup yields CDR1 SGHTA and CDR2 FQGTGA. The CDR3 bases are TGTGCCAGCAGCTTGGGCCTAGCGGGGGCGATGGGGGAGCTGTTTTTT. Encoded protein: CASSLGLAGAMGELFF.

This clonotype came up many times. V gene TRBV27 combines with J gene TRBJ1-2; 7 bases are shared with TRBD1. Trimming at V came to 4 bases and at J to 6 bases, leaving 5 bases not matched to a gene. Germline V lookup: CDR1 MNHEY, CDR2 SMNVEV (reference sequence). The CDR3 length is 13 residues. DNA of the CDR3: TGTGCCAGCAGTTACCGACAGGGTCATGGCTACACCTTC. As protein: CASSYRQGHGYTF.

The sample holds many counts of this clonotype. The chain uses TRBV24-1 and TRBJ1-2, with 9 bases aligning to TRBD1. CDR3 length: 15 amino acids. From germline, CDR1 is KGHDR and CDR2 SFDVKD. J was trimmed by 2 bases and V by 3 bases; bases with no gene match: 3. CDR3 DNA: TGTGCCACCAGTGATCGACAGGGGGTCAACTATGGCTACACCTTC. Translation gives CATSDRQGVNYGYTF.

This clonotype showed up many times. The rearrangement links TRBV6-1 to TRBJ1-2; perhaps TRBD1 as D (6 bases). Deletions cut 6 bases from V and 8 bases from J, with 25 bases between. Germline V gene data show CDR1 as MNHNS and CDR2 as SASEGT. The CDR3 contains 16 residues. The CDR3 spells CASSKDSTAGISGYTF. As DNA, the CDR3 is TGTGCCAGCAGCAAGGACAGTACGGCCGGGATATCAGGCTACACCTTC.

This clonotype was seen ten or more times. V is TRBV4-1 and J is TRBJ1-5, with D unclear. CDR1 is MGHRA, CDR2 YSYEKL, per germline. The CDR3 totals 13 residues. Trimming removed 0 bases from V and 5 bases from J, with 5 bases in between. The CDR3 region is CASSQERDQPQHF. CDR3 nucleotides: TGCGCCAGCAGCCAAGAACGGGATCAGCCCCAGCATTTT.

This clonotype was detected many times. The rearrangement uses TRBV28 and TRBJ1-4; D is uncertain. With 5 bases removed from V and 6 bases from J, the gap between germline ends came to 19 bases. The V gene's germline CDR1 is MDHEN and CDR2 SYDVKM. This CDR3 contains 16 residues. The CDR3 DNA sequence: TGTGCCAGCAGTACCCCTCTTACCAGGAGGGATGAAAAACTGTTTTTT. Translating it yields CASSTPLTRRDEKLFF.

There are many counts of this clonotype. The gene calls are TRBV15 and TRBJ2-3, with 7 bases aligning to TRBD2. CDR1 LNHNV and CDR2 YYDKDF come from the germline V gene (reference sequence). This CDR3 has 15 amino acids. J lost 6 bases, V lost 4 bases, and 10 bases had no gene match. The DNA for the CDR3 is TGTGCCACCAGCACCTCTTCGGGGGGATGGGATACGCAGTATTTT. Its translation: CATSTSSGGWDTQYF.

This clonotype was detected ten times or more. The rearrangement joins TRBV7-3 to TRBJ2-2; D unclear. The CDR3 totals 15 residues. The V end was cut by 2 bases, the J end by 6 bases, with 13 bases between. Germline lookup yields CDR1 SGHTA and CDR2 FQGTGA. CDR3 bases: TGTGCCAGCAGCTTAGGCAGCCCACGGTCCGGGGAGCTGTTTTTT. Protein: CASSLGSPRSGELFF.

This clonotype was observed a few times. The chain uses TRBV6-2 or TRBV6-3 and TRBJ2-5; TRBD1 might be the D (5 bases). Germline V gene sequence: CDR1 MNHEY, CDR2 SVGEGT. V was clipped by 6 bases and J by 1 base, with 12 bases between them. The CDR3 is 14 residues long. The CDR3: CASSRRQPQETQYF. Written as DNA, the CDR3 is TGTGCCAGCAGCCGGAGACAGCCCCAAGAGACCCAGTACTTC.

About this clonotype itself: This may arise from a read error, as a much more abundant clone is one base away. The conserved phenylalanine or tryptophan normally closing the CDR3 is absent here, so this likely arose from a read error. The chain carries TRBV5-1 and TRBJ2-3; D unresolved. The CDR3 length is 12 residues. In germline, CDR1 is SGHRS, CDR2 YFSETQ. V was trimmed by 4 bases and J by 3 bases, leaving 6 bases between them. The CDR3 loop reads CASSPATDTQYY. The CDR3 bases are TGCGCCAGCAGCCCCGCAACAGATACGCAGTATTAT.

This clonotype came up a few times. The chain uses TRBV6-5 and TRBJ2-1; 8 bases align to TRBD2. Germline values: CDR1 MNHEY, CDR2 SVGAGI. The CDR3 has 17 amino acids. Trimming removed 0 bases from V and 6 bases from J; junction bases left unmatched: 10. This CDR3 is CASSYSAGLAPSNEQFF. In DNA, the CDR3 is TGTGCCAGCAGTTACTCGGCAGGACTAGCCCCATCCAATGAGCAGTTCTTC.

This clonotype was detected many times. The chain uses TRBV4-2 and TRBJ1-6; D remains ambiguous. The V end was cut by 0 bases, the J end by 7 bases, with 10 bases between. CDR1 is LGHNA and CDR2 is YNFKEQ in the germline V gene. This CDR3 comprises 15 residues. The CDR3 nucleotides are TGTGCCAGCAGCCAAGATTCAGAAAACAATTCACCCCTCCACTTT. This sequence encodes CASSQDSENNSPLHF.

This clonotype was observed many times. The genes are TRBV20-1 and TRBJ2-7; D gene unclear. In germline, CDR1 is DFQATT, CDR2 SNEGSKA (reference sequence). This CDR3 has 13 residues. V lost 3 bases, J lost 0 bases, and 9 bases lay in between. The CDR3 DNA is TGCAGTGCTAGGGCCGGGCTCTCCTACGAGCAGTACTTC. Its protein product is CSARAGLSYEQYF.

The CDR3 spells CASSLWGGPYSTDTQYF. The CDR3 DNA follows: TGTGCCAGCAGTTTATGGGGGGGCCCGTATAGCACAGATACGCAGTATTTT. The gene calls are TRBV27 and TRBJ2-3, with D possibly matching TRBD2 (7 bases). CDR3 length equals 17 residues. The germline gives CDR1 MNHEY, CDR2 SMNVEV (reference sequence). V lost 1 base to trimming and J lost 0 bases, with 14 bases between them.

This clonotype was observed many times. J is TRBJ1-4 and V is TRBV12-3 or TRBV12-4; 9 nucleotides align to TRBD1. Losses at the gene ends were 6 bases for V and 7 bases for J; bases not matched to a gene: 9. The CDR3 is 15 amino acids. The DNA of the CDR3 is TGTGCCAGCAGAGCGCCCGGGACAGGGACTGAAAAACTGTTTTTT. Its translation is CASRAPGTGTEKLFF.

This clonotype was seen a few times. The chain couples TRBV6-1 to TRBJ2-1, with D possibly matching TRBD1 (6 bases). The V gene's germline CDR1 is MNHNS and CDR2 SASEGT. This CDR3 has 13 amino acids. V was clipped by 10 bases and J by 1 base, with 11 bases between them. The CDR3 region is CATRTVSYNEQFF. The CDR3 DNA is TGTGCCACCAGGACAGTATCCTACAATGAGCAGTTCTTC.